Shown below are 20 T cell receptor beta chains from a single sample sequenced in a study of response to subunit inactivated influenza vaccine. TCRdb redid the calling of the RT-PCR reads with MiXCR, one entry per CDR3 protein. The table includes around 530,000 distinct CDR3 sequences, about 11% detected once. The specimen was PBMCs from blood, collected on the day of vaccination. The receptors shown here come from a man aged 45 to 65 who received an inactivated influenza vaccine.

This clonotype was counted a few times. J is TRBJ2-3 and V is TRBV2; 12 nucleotides match TRBD2. This CDR3 is 14 amino acids long. V lost 11 bases to trimming and J lost 7 bases; unmatched junction nucleotides: 10. Germline V CDR1 and CDR2: SNHLY, FYNNEI. CDR3 in DNA: TGTGCCGGAACTAGCGGGGGGCCCACGAATACGCAGTATTTT. It is translated as CAGTSGGPTNTQYF.

The sample holds a few counts of this clonotype. Here the CDR3 DNA reads TGTGCCAGCAGCTTAGGGCAGCCATGGGGCAGCAATCAGCCCCAGCATTTT. Encoded protein: CASSLGQPWGSNQPQHF. The chain is built from TRBV13 and TRBJ1-5, with D perhaps TRBD1 (5 bases). Per germline, CDR1 PRHDT and CDR2 FYEKMQ (reference sequence). V lost 0 bases to trimming and J lost 1 base, with 13 bases between them. This CDR3 has 17 residues.

This clonotype was detected a few times. J is TRBJ1-4 and V is TRBV29-1, with unresolved D. The CDR3 totals 14 residues. The V end lost 1 base, the J end lost 0 bases, and 6 bases lay between the germline ends. Germline V gives CDR1 SQVTM, CDR2 ANQGSEA. The CDR3 coding sequence is TGCAGCGTTGAAGGGAAGGCAACTAATGAAAAACTGTTTTTT. Its protein product is CSVEGKATNEKLFF.

This clonotype was seen a few times. V usage is TRBV12-3 or TRBV12-4 and J usage is TRBJ1-5; 8 bases align to TRBD1. This CDR3 comprises 14 residues. Losses at the gene ends were 7 bases for V and 2 bases for J; bases not matched to a gene: 4. CDR3 DNA sequence: TGTGCCAGCAATGACAGGGGAGGCAATCAGCCCCAGCATTTT. It encodes CASNDRGGNQPQHF.

Only a few counts were recorded for this clonotype. The rearrangement links TRBV27 to TRBJ1-2, with D possibly TRBD1 on 5 matching bases. The germline V and J ends were trimmed by 2 bases and 7 bases, with 17 bases remaining between them. CDR3 length: 15 residues. Germline CDR1 reads MNHEY; CDR2 reads SMNVEV (reference sequence). CDR3 coding DNA: TGTGCCAGCAGTTTAGCCCATGAGGGGTCGGCTGGCTACACCTTC. This codes for CASSLAHEGSAGYTF.

This clonotype was detected a few times. This rearrangement joins TRBV25-1 to TRBJ1-4; D ambiguous. V shed 8 bases and J shed 7 bases, with 8 bases lying between them. This CDR3 is 11 amino acids long. Germline-derived CDR1 and CDR2 are MGHDK and SYGVNS. The CDR3 bases are TGTGCCAGCGCCTTCGGTGAAAAACTGTTTTTT. Translated, it gives CASAFGEKLFF.

This clonotype was detected many times. The CDR3 coding sequence is TGCAGTGCTAGAGATCTACGGGCGAGCACAGATACGCAGTATTTT. It is translated as CSARDLRASTDTQYF. The V call is TRBV20-1, the J call TRBJ2-3; D is unclear. Between the trimmed V and J ends, which lost 0 bases and 0 bases, there was a span of 10 bases. Germline V gene data show CDR1 as DFQATT and CDR2 as SNEGSKA (reference sequence). This CDR3 spans 15 amino acids.

The genes are TRBV29-1 and TRBJ2-7; tentatively, D is TRBD1 (6 bases). Trimming took 0 bases from V and 5 from J, leaving 11 bases between them. The CDR3 extends over 13 amino acids. Germline V gene data show CDR1 as SQVTM and CDR2 as ANQGSEA. DNA of the CDR3: TGCAGCGTTGAAGATCTGGACAGTGACGAGCAGTACTTC. Translated, it gives CSVEDLDSDEQYF.

This clonotype was seen more than once but under ten times. The gene calls are TRBV27 and TRBJ1-5; TRBD1 matches at 7 bases. The V gene end was trimmed by 6 bases and the J gene end by 0 bases; junction bases not matched to a gene: 8. This CDR3 spans 16 amino acids. Germline CDR1 and CDR2: MNHEY and SMNVEV (reference sequence). The CDR3 coding sequence is TGTGCCAGCAGCGCCCTGGGACAGTTTAGCAATCAGCCCCAGCATTTT. It translates to CASSALGQFSNQPQHF.

The V call is TRBV29-1, the J call TRBJ2-1, with unresolved D. Germline V gene lookup returns CDR1 SQVTM and CDR2 ANQGSEA. This CDR3 is built from 14 residues. Deletions cut 4 bases from V and 0 bases from J, with 10 bases between. CDR3 coding DNA: TGCAGCGTTGTCCAGGCGAGCTCCTACAATGAGCAGTTCTTC. Encoded protein: CSVVQASSYNEQFF.

In its sample, this clonotype was seen a few times. The chain recombines TRBV25-1 with TRBJ2-3, with a tentative D call TRBD1 (5 bases). V gave up 1 base and J gave up 6 bases, with 11 bases separating them. CDR3 length: 14 amino acids. Germline assignment: CDR1 MGHDK and CDR2 SYGVNS. In DNA form, the CDR3 reads TGTGCCAGCAGTGAATTGGGGCTGTTGGATACGCAGTATTTT. Amino acids: CASSELGLLDTQYF.

V usage is TRBV24-1 and J usage is TRBJ1-1; 9 nucleotides align to TRBD1. With 4 bases clipped from V and 4 bases from J, the junction kept 9 bases outside the gene matches. CDR1 is KGHDR and CDR2 is SFDVKD in the germline V gene. The CDR3 has 16 amino acids. DNA of the CDR3: TGTGCCACCAGTGACCGAACAGGGGGCGGTTGCACTGAAGCTTTCTTT. Encoded protein: CATSDRTGGGCTEAFF.

This clonotype was seen at least ten times. This chain uses TRBV18 with TRBJ1-2; D gene unclear. Germline-derived CDR1 and CDR2 are KGHSH and LQKENI. Trimming shortened V by 2 bases and J by 8 bases, and 6 bases separated the two germline ends. The length of the CDR3 is 11 residues. The CDR3 is CASSPNEGYTF. The CDR3 nucleotides read TGTGCCAGCTCACCAAACGAGGGCTACACCTTC.

This chain connects TRBV7-8 to TRBJ2-1; D perhaps matches TRBD1 (6 bases). V lost 1 base and J 0 bases, leaving 16 bases between the germline ends. Germline CDR1 and CDR2: SGHVS and FQNEAQ. The CDR3 totals 18 residues. CDR3 sequence reads: CASSLEPGVMSSYNEQFF. CDR3 in DNA: TGTGCCAGCAGCTTAGAGCCAGGGGTTATGAGCTCCTACAATGAGCAGTTCTTC.

The chain employs TRBV12-3 or TRBV12-4 and TRBJ1-1; D may be TRBD1 (5 bases). V shed 8 bases and J shed 1 base, with 11 bases lying between them. The CDR3 has 13 amino acids. The CDR3 region has the DNA TGTGCCAGCGGGGCCGGTCCGAACACTGAAGCTTTCTTT. Translating gives CASGAGPNTEAFF.

This chain links TRBV24-1 with TRBJ1-2, with TRBD1 matching over 9 bases. Germline V lookup: CDR1 KGHDR, CDR2 SFDVKD. The CDR3 is 14 residues long. Trimming cost V 5 bases and J 4 bases; bases outside gene matches: 4. CDR3 loop: CATSGTGESYGYTF. The CDR3 nucleotides read TGTGCCACCAGTGGGACAGGGGAAAGCTATGGCTACACCTTC.

This clonotype was detected ten times or more. This rearrangement joins TRBV9 to TRBJ1-3, with D unclear. Germline loops: CDR1 SGDLS, CDR2 YYNGEE. The V end lost 3 bases, the J end lost 5 bases, and 0 bases lay between the germline ends. The length of the CDR3 is 10 residues. For the CDR3, the DNA is TGTGCCAGCAGCGGAAACACCATATATTTT. Residues: CASSGNTIYF. Full variable domain (rest looked up from reference TRBV9 and TRBJ1-3): DSGVTQTPKHLITATGQRVTLRCSPRSGDLSVYWYQQSLDQGLQFLIQYYNGEERAKGNILERFSAQQFPDLHSELNLSSLELGDSALYFCASSGNTIYFGEGSWLTVV.

This clonotype was counted at least ten times. The chain links TRBV7-2 to TRBJ2-1; 9 nucleotides align to TRBD2. The germline V gene encodes CDR1 SGHTA and CDR2 FQGNSA. Unmatched junction bases numbered 5, after V lost 1 base and J lost 7 bases. This CDR3 is built from 15 residues. CDR3 in amino acids: CASSLGFSGGNEQFF. The CDR3 nucleotides are TGTGCCAGCAGCTTAGGGTTTAGCGGGGGAAATGAGCAGTTCTTC.

The chain uses TRBV6-2 or TRBV6-3 and TRBJ2-5; the D is unclear. The V and J ends lost 3 bases and 4 bases respectively, with 6 bases between them. This CDR3 has 12 amino acids. The germline V gene has CDR1 MNHEY and CDR2 SVGEGT. CDR3 amino acids: CASSYRLETQYF. As DNA, the CDR3 is TGTGCCAGCAGTTATCGTCTAGAGACCCAGTACTTC.

The chain is built from TRBV7-2 and TRBJ1-1; D unclear. The CDR3 covers 14 residues. The V end lost 2 bases, the J end lost 8 bases, and 15 bases lay between the germline ends. The V gene's germline CDR1 is SGHTA and CDR2 FQGNSA. CDR3 sequence (DNA): TGTGCCAGCAGCTTACATGCGGACCGATCGGAAGCTTTCTTT. Translation gives CASSLHADRSEAFF.